This TCR beta chain was identified during a study of beta chain features in type 1 diabetes. The wider study: Age, gender and cell yields were alike across patients and healthy donors. The study's findings and limits: Researchers report that Type 1 diabetes patients had moderately but significantly shorter TCRB CDR3s across all four CD4+ subsets.

J was trimmed by 6 bases and V by 5 bases; bases with no gene match: 13. CDR3 size: 16 residues. Germline CDR1 is MGHRA and CDR2 is YSYEKL. The table lists this clone with a few counts. The antigen remains unidentified. Expressed TCRB transcripts were sequenced because the entire RNA isolate underwent reverse transcription. Sequenced by immunoSEQ multiplex PCR; TCRdb stores in-frame clones only, minus some. Seen here are about 180,000 clones, about 13% observed once, and the top ten hold approximately 0.62%. This receptor was identified in a woman aged 18-35 years in good health. The V call is TRBV4-1, the J call TRBJ2-3; TRBD1 matches at 8 bases. Material: central memory CD4+ T cells from blood. The CDR3 sequence: CASSTTRQGLWDTQYF. CDR3 DNA: TGCGCCAGCAGCACAACACGACAGGGGCTGTGGGATACGCAGTATTTT.